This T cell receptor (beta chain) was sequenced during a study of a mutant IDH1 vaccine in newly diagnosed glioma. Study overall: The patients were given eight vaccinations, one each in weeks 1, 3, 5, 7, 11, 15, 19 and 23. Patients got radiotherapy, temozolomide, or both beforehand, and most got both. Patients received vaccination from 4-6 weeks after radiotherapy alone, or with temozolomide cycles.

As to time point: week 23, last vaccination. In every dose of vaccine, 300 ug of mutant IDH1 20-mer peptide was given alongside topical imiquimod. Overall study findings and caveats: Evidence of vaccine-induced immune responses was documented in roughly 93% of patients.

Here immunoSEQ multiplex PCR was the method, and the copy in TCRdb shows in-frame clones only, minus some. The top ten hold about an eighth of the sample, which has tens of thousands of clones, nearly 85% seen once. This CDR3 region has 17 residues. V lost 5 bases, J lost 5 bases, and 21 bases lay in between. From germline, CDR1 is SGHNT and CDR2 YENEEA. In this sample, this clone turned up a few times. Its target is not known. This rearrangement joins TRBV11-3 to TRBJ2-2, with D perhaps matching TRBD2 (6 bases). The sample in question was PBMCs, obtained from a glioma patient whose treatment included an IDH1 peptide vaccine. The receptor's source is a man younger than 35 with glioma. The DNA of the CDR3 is TGTGCCAGCAGCCTCGAACGTGGGACCGGGGGAACCGGGGAGCTGTTTTTT. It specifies CASSLERGTGGTGELFF.